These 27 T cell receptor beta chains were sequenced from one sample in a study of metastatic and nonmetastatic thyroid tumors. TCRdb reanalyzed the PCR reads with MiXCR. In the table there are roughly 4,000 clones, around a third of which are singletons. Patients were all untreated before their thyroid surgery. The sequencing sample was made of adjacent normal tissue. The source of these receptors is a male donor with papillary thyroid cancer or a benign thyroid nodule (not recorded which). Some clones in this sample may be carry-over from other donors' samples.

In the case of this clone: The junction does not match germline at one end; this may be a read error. CDR3 protein: CASTIPYSHEQYF. In nucleotides, the CDR3 is TGTGCCAGCACCATACCTTACTCCCACGAGCAGTACTTC. The V gene is TRBV7-3, the J gene TRBJ2-7; D is unresolved. The CDR3 is 13 amino acids. CDR1 and CDR2 from the germline V gene are SGHTA and FQGTGA.

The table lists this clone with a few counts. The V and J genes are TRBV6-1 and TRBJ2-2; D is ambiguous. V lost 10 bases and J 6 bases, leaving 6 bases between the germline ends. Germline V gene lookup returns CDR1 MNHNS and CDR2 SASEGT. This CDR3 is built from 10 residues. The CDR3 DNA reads TGTGCCACCGGCGCCGGGGAGCTGTTTTTT. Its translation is CATGAGELFF.

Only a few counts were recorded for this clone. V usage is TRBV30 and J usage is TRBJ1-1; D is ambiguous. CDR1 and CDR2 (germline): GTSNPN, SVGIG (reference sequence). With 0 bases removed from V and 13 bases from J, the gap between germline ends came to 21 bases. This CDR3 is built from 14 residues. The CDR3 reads CAWSVALGGDNDFF. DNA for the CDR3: TGTGCCTGGAGTGTAGCCCTAGGTGGCGATAATGATTTCTTT.

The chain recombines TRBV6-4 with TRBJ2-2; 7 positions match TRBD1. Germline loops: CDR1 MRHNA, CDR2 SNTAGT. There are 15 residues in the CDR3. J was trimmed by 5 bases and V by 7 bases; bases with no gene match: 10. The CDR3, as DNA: TGTGCCAGCACGTCCTCAGGGGGTTGGACCGGGGAGCTGTTTTTT. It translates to CASTSSGGWTGELFF.

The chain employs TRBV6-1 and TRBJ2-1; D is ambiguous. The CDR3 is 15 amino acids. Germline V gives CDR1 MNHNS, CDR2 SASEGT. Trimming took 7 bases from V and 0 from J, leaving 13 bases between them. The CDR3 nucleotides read TGTGCCAGCACCCAGTGGGCCAACTCCTACAATGAGCAGTTCTTC. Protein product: CASTQWANSYNEQFF.

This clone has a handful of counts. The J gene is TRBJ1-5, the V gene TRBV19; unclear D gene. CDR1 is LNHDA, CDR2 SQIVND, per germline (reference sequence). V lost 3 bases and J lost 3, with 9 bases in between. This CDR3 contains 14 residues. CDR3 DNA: TGTGCCAGTAGTATCCCACCACCCAATCAGCCCCAGCATTTT. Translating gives CASSIPPPNQPQHF.

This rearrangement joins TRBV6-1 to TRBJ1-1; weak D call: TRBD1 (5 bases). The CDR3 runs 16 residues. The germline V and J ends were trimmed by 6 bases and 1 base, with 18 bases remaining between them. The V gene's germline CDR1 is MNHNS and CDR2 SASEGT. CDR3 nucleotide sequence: TGTGCCAGCAGAGCACTAGGGGAAAGTTGGAACACTGAAGCTTTCTTT. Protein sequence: CASRALGESWNTEAFF.

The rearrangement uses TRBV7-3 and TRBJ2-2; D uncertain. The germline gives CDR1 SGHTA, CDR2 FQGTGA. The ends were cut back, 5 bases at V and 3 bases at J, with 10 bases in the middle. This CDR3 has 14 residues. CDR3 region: CASSVGEYTGELFF. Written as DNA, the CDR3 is TGTGCCAGCAGCGTAGGCGAATACACCGGGGAGCTGTTTTTT.

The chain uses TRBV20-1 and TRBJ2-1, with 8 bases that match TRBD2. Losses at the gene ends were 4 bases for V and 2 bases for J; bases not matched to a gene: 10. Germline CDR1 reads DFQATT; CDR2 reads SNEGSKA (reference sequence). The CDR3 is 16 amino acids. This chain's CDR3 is CSAMGVAGPTYNEQFF. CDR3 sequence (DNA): TGCAGTGCTATGGGGGTAGCGGGACCGACCTACAATGAGCAGTTCTTC.

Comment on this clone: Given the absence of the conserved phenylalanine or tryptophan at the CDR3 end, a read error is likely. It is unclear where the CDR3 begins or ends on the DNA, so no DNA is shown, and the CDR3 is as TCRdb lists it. The CDR3 region is CATSEYRGRTGEMFI. The rearrangement uses TRBV24-1 and TRBJ2-2; the D segment call TRBD1 is taken from the table without a DNA check. Germline loops: CDR1 KGHDR, CDR2 SFDVKD. Ends included, the CDR3 has 15 residues.

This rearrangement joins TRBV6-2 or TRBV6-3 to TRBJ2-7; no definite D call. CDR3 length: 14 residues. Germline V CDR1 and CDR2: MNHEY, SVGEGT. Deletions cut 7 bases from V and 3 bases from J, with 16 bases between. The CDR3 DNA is TGTGCCAGCACCCCCGCCGACCGATTCTACGAGCAGTACTTC. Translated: CASTPADRFYEQYF.

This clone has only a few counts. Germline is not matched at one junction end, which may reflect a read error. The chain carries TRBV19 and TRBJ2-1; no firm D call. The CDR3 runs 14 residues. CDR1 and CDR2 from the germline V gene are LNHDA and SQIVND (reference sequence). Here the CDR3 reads CSSLGNELYRGQFF. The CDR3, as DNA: TGTTCCAGTTTGGGGAACGAGCTCTACCGTGGTCAGTTCTTC.

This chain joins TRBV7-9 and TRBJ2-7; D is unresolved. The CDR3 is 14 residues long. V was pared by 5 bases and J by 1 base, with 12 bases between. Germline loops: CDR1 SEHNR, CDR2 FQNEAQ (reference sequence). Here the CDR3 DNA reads TGTGCCAGCAGCCCCTCAAGGGAATCCTACGAGCAGTACTTC. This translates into CASSPSRESYEQYF.

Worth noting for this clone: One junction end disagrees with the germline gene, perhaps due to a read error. CDR3 region: CASSLGTGPLSYEHYF. The CDR3 DNA reads as TGCGCCAGCAGCTTAGGGACAGGCCCCCTCTCCTACGAGCATTACTTC. V and J are TRBV5-1 and TRBJ2-7, with 8 positions matching TRBD1. The V gene's germline CDR1 is SGHRS and CDR2 YFSETQ. This CDR3 is built from 16 residues.

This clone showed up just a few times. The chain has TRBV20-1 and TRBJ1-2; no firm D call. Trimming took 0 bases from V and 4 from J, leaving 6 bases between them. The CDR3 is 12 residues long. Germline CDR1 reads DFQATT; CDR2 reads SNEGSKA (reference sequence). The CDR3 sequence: CSARDRSYGYTF. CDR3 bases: TGCAGTGCTAGAGATCGCAGCTATGGCTACACCTTC.

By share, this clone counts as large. The CDR3 reads CASSNFNEQFF. The CDR3 nucleotides are TGTGCCAGCAGTAACTTTAATGAGCAGTTCTTC. The chain combines TRBV28 with TRBJ2-1; D not resolved. Germline V lookup: CDR1 MDHEN, CDR2 SYDVKM. CDR3 length: 11 residues. The ends were cut back, 5 bases at V and 7 bases at J, with 6 bases in the middle.

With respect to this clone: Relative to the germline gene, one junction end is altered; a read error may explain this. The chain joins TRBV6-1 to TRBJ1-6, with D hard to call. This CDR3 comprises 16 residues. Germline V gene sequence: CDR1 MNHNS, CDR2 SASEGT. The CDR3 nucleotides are TGTTCCAGCAGTTACACGCGCTTCAGTCTGGGGTCACCCCTCCACTTT. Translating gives CSSSYTRFSLGSPLHF.

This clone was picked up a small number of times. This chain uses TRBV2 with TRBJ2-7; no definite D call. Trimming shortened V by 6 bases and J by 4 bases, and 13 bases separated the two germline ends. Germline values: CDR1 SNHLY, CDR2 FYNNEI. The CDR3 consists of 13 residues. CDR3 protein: CASREQRVYEQYF. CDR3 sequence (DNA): TGTGCCAGCAGGGAACAGCGAGTGTACGAGCAGTACTTC.

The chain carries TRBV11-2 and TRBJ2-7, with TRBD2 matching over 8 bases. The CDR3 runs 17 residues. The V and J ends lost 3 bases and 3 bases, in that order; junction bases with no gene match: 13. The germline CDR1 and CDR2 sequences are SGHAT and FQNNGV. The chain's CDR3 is CASSFLVGGRWGYEQYF. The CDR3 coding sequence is TGTGCCAGCAGCTTCCTTGTCGGCGGGAGGTGGGGCTACGAGCAGTACTTC.

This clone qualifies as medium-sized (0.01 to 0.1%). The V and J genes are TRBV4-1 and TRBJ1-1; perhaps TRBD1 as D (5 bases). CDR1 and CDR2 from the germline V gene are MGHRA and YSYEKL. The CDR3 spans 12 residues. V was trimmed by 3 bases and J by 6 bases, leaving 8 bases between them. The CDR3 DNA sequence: TGCGCCAGCAGCCACCAGGGTTCTGAAGCTTTCTTT. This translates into CASSHQGSEAFF.

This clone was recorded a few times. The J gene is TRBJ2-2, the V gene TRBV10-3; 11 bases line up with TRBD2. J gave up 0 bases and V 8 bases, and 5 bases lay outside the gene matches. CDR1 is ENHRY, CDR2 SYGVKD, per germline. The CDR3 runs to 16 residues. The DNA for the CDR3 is TGTGCCATCGGGGGTAGCGGGGGGGCGAACACCGGGGAGCTGTTTTTT. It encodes CAIGGSGGANTGELFF.

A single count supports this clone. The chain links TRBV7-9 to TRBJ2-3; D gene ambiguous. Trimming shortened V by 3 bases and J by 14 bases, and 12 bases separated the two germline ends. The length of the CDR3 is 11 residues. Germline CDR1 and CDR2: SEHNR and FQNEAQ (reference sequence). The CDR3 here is CASSFSDWVYF. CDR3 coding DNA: TGTGCCAGCAGCTTCAGCGATTGGGTGTATTTT.

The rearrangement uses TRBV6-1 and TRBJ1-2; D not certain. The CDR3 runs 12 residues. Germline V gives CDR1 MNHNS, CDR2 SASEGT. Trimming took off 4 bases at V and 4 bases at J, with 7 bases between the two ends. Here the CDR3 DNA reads TGTGCCAGCAGTGCGGGTTCCTATGGCTACACCTTC. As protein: CASSAGSYGYTF.

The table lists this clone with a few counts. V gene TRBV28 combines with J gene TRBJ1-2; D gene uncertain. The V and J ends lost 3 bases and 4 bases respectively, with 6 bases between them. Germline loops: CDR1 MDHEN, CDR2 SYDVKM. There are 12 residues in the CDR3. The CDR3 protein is CASSFLRYGYTF. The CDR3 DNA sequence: TGTGCCAGCAGTTTTTTACGCTATGGCTACACCTTC.

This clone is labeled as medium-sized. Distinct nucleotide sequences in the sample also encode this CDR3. In DNA, the CDR3 is TGTGCCAGCAGCCAATTCAAGGTCTCCTACGAGCAGTACTTC. Amino acid sequence: CASSQFKVSYEQYF. The chain recombines TRBV14 with TRBJ2-7; D is unclear. This CDR3 spans 14 amino acids. Trimming stripped 2 bases from V and 0 bases from J, with 8 bases between. CDR1 is SGHDN, CDR2 FVKESK, per germline.

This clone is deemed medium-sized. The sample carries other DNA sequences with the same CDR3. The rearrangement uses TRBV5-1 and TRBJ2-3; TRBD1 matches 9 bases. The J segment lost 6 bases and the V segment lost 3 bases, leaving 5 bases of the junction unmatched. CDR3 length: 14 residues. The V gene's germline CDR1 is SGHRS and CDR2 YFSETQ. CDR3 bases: TGCGCCAGCAGCTCGGGACAGGGTACGGATACGCAGTATTTT. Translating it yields CASSSGQGTDTQYF.

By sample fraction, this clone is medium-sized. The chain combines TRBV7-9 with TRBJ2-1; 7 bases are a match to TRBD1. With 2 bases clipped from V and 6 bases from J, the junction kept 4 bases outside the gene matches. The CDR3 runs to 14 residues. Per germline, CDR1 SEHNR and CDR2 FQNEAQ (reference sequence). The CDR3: CASSLLSGGNEQFF. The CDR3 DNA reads TGTGCCAGCAGCTTATTGTCAGGGGGCAATGAGCAGTTCTTC.